This entry concerns a single T cell receptor beta chain. Its antigen is not known. Researchers reported sorting CD4+ naive, central memory, regulatory and stem cell-like memory cells via CD45RO/CCR7/CD25/CD127/CD95/CD27. This entry belongs to a study of beta chain features in type 1 diabetes. Sequencing targeted expressed TCRB transcripts, as all isolated RNA had been reverse transcribed. This table comes from immunoSEQ multiplex PCR, and its TCRdb copy is limited to in-frame clones, with some not included. In the table there are roughly 180,000 clones, 7.8% of which are singletons. Study results and caveats: Patients and controls would share equally any PCR tilt toward shorter templates. Shorter TCRB CDR3s, moderately but significantly so, marked every one of the four CD4+ subsets in Type 1 diabetes patients.

CDR1 ENHRY and CDR2 SYGVKD come from the germline V gene. Trimming took 3 bases from V and 5 from J, leaving 13 bases between them. The CDR3 is 14 residues long. The V call is TRBV10-3, the J call TRBJ1-1; possible D gene TRBD1, 5 bases. The TCR sequence derives from a woman between 40 and 50 years old with type 1 diabetes. The sequenced sample consisted of central memory CD4+ T cells from blood. The CDR3 here is CAISELGGTTEAFF. The CDR3 DNA follows: TGTGCCATCAGTGAATTGGGGGGGACGACTGAAGCTTTCTTT.